The 32 T cell receptor beta chains in this list originate from one sample, sequenced in a study of T cell changes during pregnancy in multiple sclerosis. Method: immunoSEQ multiplex PCR; TCRdb's copy keeps in-frame clones and lacks some. The sample has tens of thousands of clones, around 90% seen once; the top ten hold around 5%. The specimen was peripheral blood, collected in the first trimester of pregnancy. The receptors were gathered from a female donor in good health, enrolled as a control in a pregnancy study.

The V call is TRBV4-2, the J call TRBJ2-1; 7 bases are a match to TRBD2. The CDR3 is 16 amino acids. Looked up from germline, CDR1 is LGHNA and CDR2 is YNFKEQ. The ends lost 5 bases at V and 7 bases at J; junction bases unmatched: 14. This CDR3 is CASSYERGSGQNEQFF. The CDR3, as DNA: TGTGCCAGCAGCTACGAACGCGGGAGCGGCCAGAATGAGCAGTTCTTC.

J is TRBJ2-1 and V is TRBV9, with 11 bases that match TRBD2. V was pared by 4 bases and J by 8 bases, with 5 bases of the junction left unmatched. This CDR3 has 14 amino acids. Germline loops: CDR1 SGDLS, CDR2 YYNGEE. The CDR3 spells CASSPLSGRDEQFF. The CDR3 region has the DNA TGTGCCAGCAGCCCCCTTAGCGGGAGGGATGAGCAGTTCTTC.

The chain employs TRBV5-4 and TRBJ1-1; 7 bases are a match to TRBD1. The CDR3 is 16 amino acids. The germline V gene encodes CDR1 SGHNT and CDR2 YYREEE (reference sequence). V lost 0 bases and J lost 0; bases outside the gene matches: 5. CDR3 nucleotides: TGTGCCAGCAGCTTGGCCACCGGGACAGTGAACACTGAAGCTTTCTTT. This codes for CASSLATGTVNTEAFF.

The CDR3 nucleotides read TGTGCCAGCGGATCTACCGCAGGGTATGGCTACACCTTC. It translates to CASGSTAGYGYTF. The gene calls are TRBV6-1 and TRBJ1-2; D may be TRBD1 (5 bases). The CDR3 totals 13 residues. CDR1 and CDR2 from the germline V gene are MNHNS and SASEGT. V was pared by 8 bases and J by 5 bases, with 15 bases between.

This clone came up once. This chain uses TRBV5-1 with TRBJ2-7; perhaps TRBD1 as D (5 bases). This CDR3 has 15 residues. CDR1 is SGHRS and CDR2 is YFSETQ in the germline V gene. V was pared by 1 base and J by 1 base, with 12 bases between. The CDR3 spells CASSLIDSLSYEQYF. For the CDR3, the DNA is TGCGCCAGCAGCTTGATAGACAGCCTTTCCTACGAGCAGTACTTC.

This clone was recorded once. V gene TRBV15 combines with J gene TRBJ1-3, with a possible D match to TRBD1 (5 bases). Trimming stripped 3 bases from V and 0 bases from J, with 18 bases between. CDR3 length equals 18 residues. CDR1 LNHNV and CDR2 YYDKDF come from the germline V gene (reference sequence). The CDR3 bases are TGTGCCACCAGCAGGGGGGACGCGGGGGATAGCTCTGGAAACACCATATATTTT. Translated: CATSRGDAGDSSGNTIYF.

The rearrangement uses TRBV7-2 and TRBJ2-3; 13 bases match TRBD2. V was pared by 3 bases and J by 2 bases, with 2 bases of the junction left unmatched. CDR1 and CDR2 (germline): SGHTA, FQGNSA. The CDR3 runs 16 residues. Here the CDR3 DNA reads TGTGCCAGCAGCTTCGGGACTAGCGGGAACACAGATACGCAGTATTTT. It specifies CASSFGTSGNTDTQYF.

The V and J genes are TRBV5-1 and TRBJ1-2; TRBD1 matches at 7 bases. The V and J ends lost 2 bases and 3 bases, in that order; junction bases with no gene match: 7. This CDR3 is built from 15 residues. In germline, CDR1 is SGHRS, CDR2 YFSETQ. CDR3 loop: CASSFTGAKHYGYTF. CDR3 DNA sequence: TGCGCCAGCAGCTTTACAGGGGCAAAGCACTATGGCTACACCTTC.

This sequence joins TRBV5-1 and TRBJ1-3; D is uncertain. Germline CDR1 SGHRS, CDR2 YFSETQ. The CDR3 has 16 residues. V lost 0 bases and J 0 bases, leaving 10 bases between the germline ends. The CDR3 loop reads CASSLAADNSGNTIYF. The DNA of the CDR3 is TGCGCCAGCAGCTTGGCCGCAGACAACTCTGGAAACACCATATATTTT.

The chain couples TRBV4-2 to TRBJ2-7, with TRBD1 matching over 8 bases. The CDR3 contains 15 residues. The germline V gene has CDR1 LGHNA and CDR2 YNFKEQ. V was pared by 2 bases and J by 6 bases, with 9 bases of the junction left unmatched. CDR3 sequence (DNA): TGTGCCAGCAGCCAACCGGGACAGGTATCGGGCGAGCAGTACTTC. It specifies CASSQPGQVSGEQYF.

This clone was observed a few times. This chain connects TRBV6-5 to TRBJ1-2, with 11 bases aligning to TRBD1. With V trimmed by 4 bases and J by 8 bases, 6 bases remained unmatched. The germline V gene has CDR1 MNHEY and CDR2 SVGAGI. CDR3 length: 14 residues. In DNA, the CDR3 is TGTGCCAGCAGTTCGGACAGGGGGCGAGGAGGCTACACCTTC. This codes for CASSSDRGRGGYTF.

The DNA of the CDR3 is TGTGCCAGCAGCTCGACAGGTCCAAATTCACCCCTCCACTTT. Its protein product is CASSSTGPNSPLHF. The genes are TRBV7-6 and TRBJ1-6; D is perhaps TRBD1 (6 bases). The CDR3 is made up of 14 amino acids. Germline V CDR1 and CDR2: SGHVS, FNYEAQ. V was cut by 4 bases and J by 7 bases, with 11 bases left in between.

J is TRBJ2-5 and V is TRBV19, with TRBD2 identical over 10 bases. CDR1 and CDR2 (germline): LNHDA, SQIVND (reference sequence). V was pared by 3 bases and J by 2 bases, with 6 bases of the junction left unmatched. The CDR3 contains 16 residues. The CDR3 loop is CASSMVGSGGQETQYF. For the CDR3, the DNA is TGTGCCAGTAGTATGGTTGGTAGCGGGGGGCAAGAGACCCAGTACTTC.

This sequence joins TRBV27 and TRBJ1-4; D perhaps matches TRBD1 (6 bases). Trimming left V 6 bases short and J 7 bases short, with 15 bases between. The germline gives CDR1 MNHEY, CDR2 SMNVEV (reference sequence). CDR3 size: 14 residues. The CDR3 DNA reads TGTGCCAGCAGGCTCTTACAGGGTAGTGAAAAACTGTTTTTT. Amino acid sequence: CASRLLQGSEKLFF.

The chain employs TRBV28 and TRBJ2-7; 10 bases are a match to TRBD1. Trimming cost V 6 bases and J 5 bases; bases outside gene matches: 7. Germline V gives CDR1 MDHEN, CDR2 SYDVKM. The CDR3 runs 14 residues. This CDR3 reads CASRPDRGVHEQYF. The CDR3 nucleotides are TGTGCCAGCAGACCGGACAGGGGGGTCCACGAGCAGTACTTC.

The gene calls are TRBV6-7 and TRBJ2-7, with D possibly TRBD1 on 6 matching bases. TRBV6-7 is filed as an ORF, its function uncertain. The CDR3 runs 17 residues. V gave up 0 bases and J gave up 5 bases, with 20 bases separating them. The CDR3 coding sequence is TGTGCCAGCAGTTACTCGAGGTCGCCTGGACAGTTGCACGAGCAGTACTTC. Its translation is CASSYSRSPGQLHEQYF.

The chain links TRBV6-6 to TRBJ2-4; D is ambiguous. V lost 7 bases and J lost 0, with 7 bases in between. The CDR3 runs 13 residues. CDR1 is MNHNY, CDR2 SVGAGI, per germline (reference sequence). CDR3 residues: CASTMVAKNIQYF. The CDR3 DNA sequence: TGTGCCAGCACTATGGTAGCCAAAAACATTCAGTACTTC.

The chain uses TRBV27 and TRBJ2-1; D uncertain. Trimming removed 5 bases at V and 0 bases at J, with 14 bases between. The CDR3 has 16 residues. The V gene's germline CDR1 is MNHEY and CDR2 SMNVEV (reference sequence). For the CDR3, the DNA is TGTGCCAGCAGTGGAAAACTTTGGAGCTCCTACAATGAGCAGTTCTTC. This codes for CASSGKLWSSYNEQFF.

For the CDR3, the DNA is TGCAGCGTTGATAAAGTCGGGGGAGACTATGGCTACACCTTC. Residues: CSVDKVGGDYGYTF. This sequence joins TRBV29-1 and TRBJ1-2; maybe TRBD1 (5 bases). V was trimmed by 3 bases and J by 3 bases, leaving 14 bases between them. Per germline, CDR1 SQVTM and CDR2 ANQGSEA. The CDR3 runs to 14 residues.

The chain recombines TRBV11-1 with TRBJ1-1; 8 bases fit TRBD1. CDR1 is SGHAT and CDR2 is FQDESV in the germline V gene (reference sequence). Trimming at V came to 5 bases and at J to 4 bases, leaving 21 bases not matched to a gene. The CDR3 consists of 19 residues. In nucleotides, the CDR3 is TGTGCCAGCAGCCCGACCCCGGGCAGGGGGCTTTTGTGGCGCACTGAAGCTTTCTTT. Translating it yields CASSPTPGRGLLWRTEAFF.

This chain links TRBV7-3 with TRBJ2-7; weak D call: TRBD2 (5 bases). Trimming pared 4 bases from V and 7 bases from J, leaving 11 bases between. Germline V gene lookup returns CDR1 SGHTA and CDR2 FQGTGA. The CDR3 has 12 amino acids. As DNA, the CDR3 is TGTGCCAGCAGCTCCGGGGTAGGAGAGCAGTACTTC. Its protein is CASSSGVGEQYF.

In its sample, this clone was seen a few times. The CDR3 region is CASTTYGQNTEAFF. The CDR3 DNA is TGCGCCAGCACAACCTACGGACAGAACACTGAAGCTTTCTTT. V gene TRBV5-1 combines with J gene TRBJ1-1, with D possibly matching TRBD1 (5 bases). The germline V gene encodes CDR1 SGHRS and CDR2 YFSETQ. There are 14 residues in the CDR3. The V and J ends lost 6 bases and 1 base respectively, with 13 bases between them.

The J gene is TRBJ2-2, the V gene TRBV5-1; 9 bases are shared with TRBD1. Germline trimming cut 3 bases from V and 5 bases from J; bases unmatched to any gene: 5. From germline, CDR1 is SGHRS and CDR2 YFSETQ. This CDR3 has 15 residues. CDR3 nucleotides: TGCGCCAGCAGCTCGGGGGACAGGGAAACCGGGGAGCTGTTTTTT. It encodes CASSSGDRETGELFF.

The chain combines TRBV19 with TRBJ2-5; unclear D gene. Germline values: CDR1 LNHDA, CDR2 SQIVND (reference sequence). V was shortened by 6 bases and J by 3 bases, with 5 bases between the two germline ends. The CDR3 has 11 residues. The CDR3 loop reads CASSGKETQYF. The CDR3 DNA follows: TGTGCCAGTAGCGGTAAAGAGACCCAGTACTTC. Combining the CDR3 with reference TRBV19 and TRBJ2-5 gives the whole variable domain DGGITQSPKYLFRKEGQNVTLSCEQNLNHDAMYWYRQDPGQGLRLIYYSQIVNDFQKGDIAEGYSVSREKKESFPLTVTSAQKNPTAFYLCASSGKETQYFGPGTRLLVL.

This sequence joins TRBV15 and TRBJ1-5; unclear D gene. Germline V CDR1 and CDR2: LNHNV, YYDKDF (reference sequence). V lost 0 bases and J lost 6, with 12 bases in between. CDR3 length equals 15 residues. The CDR3 DNA sequence: TGTGCCACCAGCAGAGATCTTATGGCGGTTCAGCCCCAGCATTTT. Translating gives CATSRDLMAVQPQHF.

In DNA form, the CDR3 reads TGTGCCAGCAGCTTCCCTGGACAGGGAGGAGAGACCCAGTACTTC. Amino acid sequence: CASSFPGQGGETQYF. The J gene is TRBJ2-5, the V gene TRBV5-6, with 8 nucleotides matching TRBD1. The CDR3 has 15 residues. Trimming removed 2 bases from V and 4 bases from J; junction bases left unmatched: 7. Per germline, CDR1 SGHDT and CDR2 YYEEEE.

The chain employs TRBV7-2 and TRBJ1-2; D call uncertain. The CDR3 is made up of 15 amino acids. Germline V lookup: CDR1 SGHTA, CDR2 FQGNSA. V was clipped by 4 bases and J by 8 bases, with 20 bases between them. The CDR3 nucleotides read TGTGCCAGCAGCTATGGATGGACTGAGTTGAGCGGCTACACCTTC. It codes for CASSYGWTELSGYTF. Based on the CDR3 plus reference TRBV7-2 and TRBJ1-2, the full variable domain is GAGVSQSPSNKVTEKGKDVELRCDPISGHTALYWYRQSLGQGLEFLIYFQGNSAPDKSGLPSDRFSAERTGGSVSTLTIQRTQQEDSAVYLCASSYGWTELSGYTFGSGTRLTVV.

V is TRBV5-1 and J is TRBJ1-4; perhaps TRBD1 as D (5 bases). CDR1 SGHRS and CDR2 YFSETQ come from the germline V gene. Trimming cost V 3 bases and J 3 bases, with 21 bases left between them. This CDR3 contains 18 residues. The chain's CDR3 is CASSWTWTLDGANEKLFF. DNA of the CDR3: TGCGCCAGCAGCTGGACCTGGACACTTGACGGAGCTAATGAAAAACTGTTTTTT.

The gene calls are TRBV30 and TRBJ2-1, with 11 bases that match TRBD2. This CDR3 spans 14 amino acids. Germline CDR1 and CDR2: GTSNPN and SVGIG (reference sequence). J gave up 9 bases and V 1 base, and 5 bases lay outside the gene matches. This chain's CDR3 is CAWSGLAGGGEQFF. CDR3 in DNA: TGTGCCTGGAGTGGTCTAGCGGGAGGCGGTGAGCAGTTCTTC.

The J gene is TRBJ1-4, the V gene TRBV5-3, with 10 nucleotides matching TRBD1. Being an ORF, TRBV5-3 has a function that is uncertain. CDR3 length: 18 amino acids. V gave up 3 bases and J gave up 7 bases; unmatched junction bases: 15. CDR3 protein: CARSSCPCRQGACEKLFF. The CDR3 DNA is TGTGCCAGAAGCTCCTGTCCCTGCCGACAGGGGGCTTGTGAAAAACTGTTTTTT.

The genes are TRBV2 and TRBJ2-1; 9 bases line up with TRBD2. The V gene's germline CDR1 is SNHLY and CDR2 FYNNEI. Germline trimming cut 10 bases from V and 0 bases from J; bases unmatched to any gene: 10. The CDR3 has 16 residues. Here the CDR3 reads CANWQREAGSYNEQFF. DNA for the CDR3: TGTGCCAACTGGCAGCGGGAGGCCGGCTCCTACAATGAGCAGTTCTTC.

This chain uses TRBV19 with TRBJ2-3; TRBD2 matches 7 bases. V gave up 1 base and J gave up 3 bases; unmatched junction bases: 4. Germline-derived CDR1 and CDR2 are LNHDA and SQIVND (reference sequence). This CDR3 has 15 amino acids. CDR3 DNA sequence: TGTGCCAGTAGTATAGCCGGCGGGGGTACAGATACGCAGTATTTT. It specifies CASSIAGGGTDTQYF.